The T cell receptor (beta chain) described here comes from a study of early T cells in non-severe SARS-CoV-2 infection. As for the study in general: The chains were unpaired, and the sequenced material was bulk RNA from unsorted whole blood.

The germline V gene has CDR1 SQVTM and CDR2 ANQGSEA. Trimming left V 6 bases short and J 7 bases short, with 13 bases between. The CDR3 has 12 residues. The study's findings and limits: There was a bias toward anti-spike CD8 responses in VDJdb matching, which missed private and CD4 specificities.

This clonotype appeared many times. Its antigen remains unidentified. Individual cDNA molecules each received unique molecular identifiers attached to them. TCRdb reprocessed the 5' RACE reads with MiXCR, giving one entry per CDR3 protein. The sample yields around 44,000 distinct CDR3 sequences, roughly 9.8% seen once. This chain uses TRBV29-1 with TRBJ1-5; D remains ambiguous. The TCR was taken from an adult who was a healthcare worker with PCR-confirmed SARS-CoV-2 infection or an uninfected control (not recorded which). The sample comprised whole blood. As DNA, the CDR3 is TGCAGCGTCCCTAGGGCGTCACAGCCCCAGCATTTT. Its protein is CSVPRASQPQHF.